Listed here are 30 T cell receptor beta chains from one sample, sequenced in a study of blood T cell repertoires in COVID-19. Profiled with immunoSEQ multiplex PCR; TCRdb holds only in-frame clones, not every one. The sample has 360,000 or so clones, about nine tenths seen once. Sequenced sample: PBMCs or T cells enriched from blood (not recorded which). The source of these receptors is a woman in her twenties or thirties who had been exposed to COVID-19.

The V gene is TRBV6-4, the J gene TRBJ2-2, with 13 bases that match TRBD2. Germline values: CDR1 MRHNA, CDR2 SNTAGT. There are 19 residues in the CDR3. Losses at the gene ends were 0 bases for V and 5 bases for J; bases not matched to a gene: 9. CDR3 coding DNA: TGTGCCAGCAGTGACTCGACCCCCGGACTAGCGGGAGATACCGGGGAGCTGTTTTTT. The encoded protein is CASSDSTPGLAGDTGELFF.

The chain joins TRBV7-8 to TRBJ1-5, with TRBD1 identical over 9 bases. CDR1 is SGHVS, CDR2 FQNEAQ, per germline. Trimming cost V 6 bases and J 6 bases; bases outside gene matches: 9. This CDR3 comprises 15 residues. CDR3 sequence: CASSSRGQGTQPQHF. DNA for the CDR3: TGTGCCAGCAGTTCCCGGGGACAGGGTACTCAGCCCCAGCATTTT.

This rearrangement joins TRBV11-3 to TRBJ2-7; TRBD2 agrees at 12 bases. The CDR3 contains 15 residues. Germline CDR1 is SGHNT and CDR2 is YENEEA. Trimming cost V 5 bases and J 3 bases; bases outside gene matches: 5. Written as DNA, the CDR3 is TGTGCCAGCAGCCCAGGGACTAGCGGGCGCTACGAGCAGTACTTC. It codes for CASSPGTSGRYEQYF.

CDR3 nucleotides: TGTGCCATCAGTGCTGGTGGGAGCTCCTACAATGAGCAGTTCTTC. Translation: CAISAGGSSYNEQFF. This chain joins TRBV10-3 and TRBJ2-1; TRBD2 is a possible D gene (5 bases). The CDR3 consists of 15 residues. Trimming took 4 bases from V and 0 from J, leaving 10 bases between them. In germline, CDR1 is ENHRY, CDR2 SYGVKD.

The chain is built from TRBV5-1 and TRBJ1-1, with TRBD1 identical over 8 bases. The germline gives CDR1 SGHRS, CDR2 YFSETQ. Trimming removed 3 bases from V and 1 base from J; junction bases left unmatched: 5. This CDR3 spans 15 amino acids. The DNA for the CDR3 is TGCGCCAGCAGCTCCGCCGGGACAGGGAACACTGAAGCTTTCTTT. Protein product: CASSSAGTGNTEAFF.

The chain uses TRBV9 and TRBJ2-2; D is ambiguous. CDR1 and CDR2 (germline): SGDLS, YYNGEE. The length of the CDR3 is 15 residues. Trimming pared 0 bases from V and 5 bases from J, leaving 11 bases between. In nucleotides, the CDR3 is TGTGCCAGCAGCGTAGAGCTTACTGTAACCGGGGAGCTGTTTTTT. Translating it yields CASSVELTVTGELFF.

This rearrangement joins TRBV28 to TRBJ2-5; D might be TRBD1 (5 bases). The CDR3 totals 14 residues. CDR1 and CDR2 from the germline V gene are MDHEN and SYDVKM. V was trimmed by 2 bases and J by 6 bases, leaving 13 bases between them. CDR3 sequence reads: CASSLKWGGKTQYF. The CDR3 DNA follows: TGTGCCAGCAGTTTAAAGTGGGGCGGAAAGACCCAGTACTTC. The full variable domain, its missing parts supplied by reference TRBV28 and TRBJ2-5, is DVKVTQSSRYLVKRTGEKVFLECVQDMDHENMFWYRQDPGLGLRLIYFSYDVKMKEKGDIPEGYSVSREKKERFSLILESASTNQTSMYLCASSLKWGGKTQYFGPGTRLLVL.

This rearrangement joins TRBV5-1 to TRBJ2-7, with a weak D call TRBD1 (6 bases). CDR3 size: 15 residues. The ends were cut back, 4 bases at V and 4 bases at J, with 18 bases in the middle. Germline CDR1 is SGHRS and CDR2 is YFSETQ. The CDR3 loop reads CASSPGLQGSYEQYF. The CDR3 nucleotides read TGCGCCAGCAGCCCTGGCCTACAGGGATCGTACGAGCAGTACTTC. The entire variable domain, with the rest obtained from reference TRBV5-1 and TRBJ2-7, is as follows: KAGVTQTPRYLIKTRGQQVTLSCSPISGHRSVSWYQQTPGQGLQFLFEYFSETQRNKGNFPGRFSGRQFSNSRSEMNVSTLELGDSALYLCASSPGLQGSYEQYFGPGTRLTVT.

The rearrangement uses TRBV5-1 and TRBJ2-7, with TRBD1 matching over 7 bases. Germline V gives CDR1 SGHRS, CDR2 YFSETQ. The ends lost 4 bases at V and 5 bases at J; junction bases unmatched: 3. This CDR3 is built from 12 residues. The CDR3 loop reads CASSLGGDEQYF. CDR3 DNA sequence: TGCGCCAGCAGCCTAGGGGGCGACGAGCAGTACTTC.

The chain has TRBV11-3 and TRBJ2-2, with D possibly TRBD1 on 5 matching bases. The CDR3 covers 12 residues. Germline V gene sequence: CDR1 SGHNT, CDR2 YENEEA. V lost 5 bases, J lost 9 bases, and 10 bases lay in between. DNA of the CDR3: TGTGCCAGCAGCCCAGGGCCCAGGGAGCTGTTTTTT. Translating it yields CASSPGPRELFF.

In nucleotides, the CDR3 is TGTGCCAGCCACAACCCGGGCGGGGGCCAAGGATCCTATGGCTACACCTTC. It translates to CASHNPGGGQGSYGYTF. The chain couples TRBV19 to TRBJ1-2; possible D gene TRBD1, 6 bases. Germline V gives CDR1 LNHDA, CDR2 SQIVND (reference sequence). With 9 bases removed from V and 4 bases from J, the gap between germline ends came to 27 bases. The CDR3 is made up of 17 amino acids.

This sequence joins TRBV7-9 and TRBJ1-6; 8 bases agree with TRBD1. This CDR3 has 14 amino acids. Germline assignment: CDR1 SEHNR and CDR2 FQNEAQ (reference sequence). Unmatched junction bases numbered 8, after V lost 6 bases and J lost 10 bases. CDR3 loop: CASRPDRDLSPLHF. CDR3 coding DNA: TGTGCCAGCAGACCGGACAGGGACCTCTCACCCCTCCACTTT.

The chain is built from TRBV27 and TRBJ1-1; 10 bases line up with TRBD1. The CDR3 contains 14 residues. With 3 bases clipped from V and 5 bases from J, the junction kept 3 bases outside the gene matches. The germline V gene has CDR1 MNHEY and CDR2 SMNVEV (reference sequence). This CDR3 is CASSFGTGVTEAFF. Written as DNA, the CDR3 is TGTGCCAGCAGTTTTGGGACAGGGGTGACTGAAGCTTTCTTT.

This clone appeared once. V gene TRBV10-2 combines with J gene TRBJ2-7; tentatively, D is TRBD2 (7 bases). This CDR3 region has 15 residues. The V gene's germline CDR1 is WSHSY and CDR2 SAAADI. V was clipped by 0 bases and J by 6 bases, with 15 bases between them. The CDR3 reads CASSESRGAESEQYF. The CDR3 region has the DNA TGCGCCAGCAGTGAGTCTCGGGGGGCAGAGAGCGAGCAGTACTTC.

This rearrangement joins TRBV10-2 to TRBJ1-3; 8 bases are shared with TRBD1. Germline V CDR1 and CDR2: WSHSY, SAAADI. The CDR3 totals 16 residues. V shed 6 bases, J shed 0 bases, and the junction held 7 bases outside the gene matches. This chain's CDR3 is CASSARTGSSGNTIYF. CDR3 nucleotide sequence: TGCGCCAGCAGCGCCCGGACAGGGTCCTCTGGAAACACCATATATTTT.

The chain couples TRBV28 to TRBJ2-2; 9 nucleotides match TRBD2. Germline CDR1 reads MDHEN; CDR2 reads SYDVKM. The trim removed 6 bases at V and 4 bases at J, leaving 18 bases unmatched. CDR3 length: 19 residues. The CDR3 DNA follows: TGTGCCAGCAGCCCCGTTAGGGGTTGGGGAGCGGGAGGCACCGGGGAGCTGTTTTTT. This encodes CASSPVRGWGAGGTGELFF.

The gene calls are TRBV7-3 and TRBJ2-2; 7 bases fit TRBD2. Germline V gene sequence: CDR1 SGHTA, CDR2 FQGTGA. CDR3 size: 16 residues. V gave up 1 base and J gave up 1 base; unmatched junction bases: 3. The CDR3 is CASSLSPGGNTGELFF. The DNA of the CDR3 is TGTGCCAGCAGCTTAAGCCCGGGAGGGAACACCGGGGAGCTGTTTTTT.

V usage is TRBV2 and J usage is TRBJ2-1; possible D gene TRBD2, 6 bases. The CDR3 length is 14 residues. CDR1 is SNHLY, CDR2 FYNNEI, per germline. V lost 6 bases to trimming and J lost 5 bases, with 14 bases between them. The CDR3 DNA follows: TGTGCCAGCAGCCCCTCGGAGGGGCACAATGAGCAGTTCTTC. Its protein product is CASSPSEGHNEQFF.

CDR3 residues: CASTAVAGVGAGELFF. CDR3 DNA sequence: TGCGCCAGCACGGCGGTAGCGGGAGTCGGGGCCGGGGAGCTGTTTTTT. The J gene is TRBJ2-2, the V gene TRBV5-1, with 9 bases that match TRBD2. The CDR3 has 16 residues. The germline gives CDR1 SGHRS, CDR2 YFSETQ. The V and J ends lost 6 bases and 6 bases, in that order; junction bases with no gene match: 12.

The rearrangement links TRBV29-1 to TRBJ2-7; 8 bases fit TRBD1. The CDR3 runs 11 residues. The germline gives CDR1 SQVTM, CDR2 ANQGSEA. With V trimmed by 7 bases and J by 3 bases, 2 bases remained unmatched. For the CDR3, the DNA is TGCAGCGCCGGGACAGGCTACGAGCAGTACTTC. Its translation: CSAGTGYEQYF.

The chain is built from TRBV7-8 and TRBJ2-7, with TRBD2 as a possible D gene (5 bases). The CDR3 consists of 15 residues. V was cut by 3 bases and J by 0 bases, with 12 bases left in between. The germline V gene has CDR1 SGHVS and CDR2 FQNEAQ. CDR3 protein: CASSFDSGYSYEQYF. The CDR3 nucleotides read TGTGCCAGCAGCTTTGATTCGGGGTACTCCTACGAGCAGTACTTC.

The table lists this clone with a count of one. The rearrangement links TRBV9 to TRBJ2-7, with 9 bases fitting TRBD2. This CDR3 has 14 amino acids. The V gene end was trimmed by 4 bases and the J gene end by 3 bases; junction bases not matched to a gene: 5. Germline values: CDR1 SGDLS, CDR2 YYNGEE. The chain's CDR3 is CASSPGRGGYEQYF. The CDR3 region has the DNA TGTGCCAGCAGCCCGGGGCGGGGGGGCTACGAGCAGTACTTC.

J is TRBJ1-3 and V is TRBV3-1 (or the pseudogene TRBV3-2); D is possibly TRBD1 (5 bases). This CDR3 is built from 17 residues. Germline CDR1 LGHDT, CDR2 YNNKEL (reference sequence). V was trimmed by 1 base and J by 0 bases, leaving 13 bases between them. The CDR3 DNA follows: TGTGCCAGCAGCCAAGGACAGTCTCCATACTCTGGAAACACCATATATTTT. This sequence encodes CASSQGQSPYSGNTIYF.

This chain links TRBV2 with TRBJ1-5; tentative D call: TRBD1 (6 bases). The CDR3 has 15 amino acids. The ends were cut back, 5 bases at V and 6 bases at J, with 17 bases in the middle. CDR1 is SNHLY and CDR2 is FYNNEI in the germline V gene. CDR3 region: CASSPQGLVGQPQHF. The CDR3 DNA is TGTGCCAGCAGTCCACAGGGCTTGGTCGGTCAGCCCCAGCATTTT.

The chain uses TRBV7-2 and TRBJ2-7, with 8 nucleotides matching TRBD2. The CDR3 runs to 13 residues. V lost 5 bases and J lost 6; bases outside the gene matches: 6. Germline V CDR1 and CDR2: SGHTA, FQGNSA. CDR3 sequence reads: CASSLGGVLEQYF. The CDR3 DNA reads TGTGCCAGCAGCCTCGGGGGGGTTCTCGAGCAGTACTTC.

This chain uses TRBV28 with TRBJ2-7, with 12 bases aligning to TRBD1. Germline V gene lookup returns CDR1 MDHEN and CDR2 SYDVKM. V lost 9 bases to trimming and J lost 2 bases; unmatched junction nucleotides: 14. The CDR3 sequence is 17 residues long. CDR3 nucleotide sequence: TGTGCCAGTACGCCGGGACAGGGGGCGCGTGGGGCCTACGAGCAGTACTTC. This sequence encodes CASTPGQGARGAYEQYF.

The rearrangement uses TRBV7-3 and TRBJ2-2; TRBD2 is a possible D gene (5 bases). CDR1 and CDR2 (germline): SGHTA, FQGTGA. The CDR3 consists of 13 residues. V lost 5 bases and J 6 bases, leaving 10 bases between the germline ends. The CDR3 reads CASSPFGAGELFF. The CDR3 DNA is TGTGCCAGCAGCCCATTCGGGGCCGGGGAGCTGTTTTTT.

The chain uses TRBV7-8 and TRBJ2-1; 9 positions agree with TRBD2. CDR3 length: 20 amino acids. Germline trimming cut 5 bases from V and 3 bases from J; bases unmatched to any gene: 20. Germline CDR1 SGHVS, CDR2 FQNEAQ. CDR3 nucleotide sequence: TGTGCCAGCAGCCACTCCTGGGGTAGCGGGAGATCGACGTTCTACAATGAGCAGTTCTTC. This encodes CASSHSWGSGRSTFYNEQFF.

This chain links TRBV11-2 with TRBJ2-3, with a weak D call TRBD2 (6 bases). Germline V gene lookup returns CDR1 SGHAT and CDR2 FQNNGV. V dropped 2 bases and J dropped 2 bases, with 20 bases sitting between them. CDR3 length: 18 residues. The CDR3 sequence: CASSLRIRRRGYTDTQYF. The CDR3 DNA sequence: TGTGCCAGCAGCTTACGAATTCGCCGTCGGGGGTACACAGATACGCAGTATTTT. The full variable domain, in which reference TRBV11-2 and TRBJ2-3 provide the parts outside the CDR3, is EAGVAQSPRYKIIEKRQSVAFWCNPISGHATLYWYQQILGQGPKLLIQFQNNGVVDDSQLPKDRFSAERLKGVDSTLKIQPAKLEDSAVYLCASSLRIRRRGYTDTQYFGPGTRLTVL.

This clone was seen once. CDR3 amino acids: CASSHLGQGRRSGANVLTF. The CDR3 DNA is TGTGCCAGCAGCCACTTAGGACAGGGGAGGAGGTCTGGGGCCAACGTCCTGACTTTC. The chain links TRBV14 to TRBJ2-6, with TRBD1 matching 9 bases. The CDR3 is made up of 19 amino acids. From germline, CDR1 is SGHDN and CDR2 FVKESK. J gave up 1 base and V 3 bases, and 10 bases lay outside the gene matches.